This T cell receptor beta chain was retrieved from a study of control samples from healthy donors and cancer patients. The repertoire was sequenced with immunoSEQ multiplex PCR; TCRdb's copy has only in-frame clones and lacks some. Here the sample spans about 170,000 clones, approximately 92% being singletons. This CDR3 has 13 residues. Germline loops: CDR1 WNHNN, CDR2 SYGVQD (reference sequence). Trimming left V 6 bases short and J 7 bases short, with 10 bases between. The specimen was blood. This chain uses TRBV10-1 with TRBJ1-6; D is uncertain. This receptor was identified in a woman in her sixties or seventies in good health. This chain's CDR3 is CASSPGRNSPLHF. The DNA for the CDR3 is TGCGCCAGCAGCCCAGGCAGAAATTCACCCCTCCACTTT.